This T cell receptor beta chain is from a study of T cell responses to AZD1222 COVID-19 vaccine. V lost 3 bases and J lost 7, with 3 bases in between. The CDR3 sequence is 11 residues long. In germline, CDR1 is LGHDT, CDR2 YNNKEL (reference sequence). Profiled with immunoSEQ multiplex PCR; TCRdb holds only in-frame clones, not every one. The top ten hold about 3.2% of the sample, which has some 150,000 clones, about 91% seen once. The sample was peripheral blood, taken on day 0 of MenACWY control vaccination. The chain is built from TRBV3-1 (or the pseudogene TRBV3-2) and TRBJ1-4; D remains unclear. This receptor was identified in an adult in good health. The CDR3 reads CASSHSEKLFF. CDR3 coding DNA: TGTGCCAGCAGCCACAGTGAAAAACTGTTTTTT.